The entry that follows covers one TCR beta chain sequence. Antigen specificity is unknown. V gave up 3 bases and J gave up 7 bases; unmatched junction bases: 12. The CDR3 is 15 residues long. Germline V lookup: CDR1 KGHSH, CDR2 LQKENI. Sequencing was performed with immunoSEQ multiplex PCR; in TCRdb, only in-frame clones are kept and a portion is missing. Counted here are 200,000 or so clones, over 80% occurring once; the ten biggest clones make up under 3.5%. These data originate in a study of T cell responses to AZD1222 COVID-19 vaccine. Points from the study as a whole: Females made up more of the donors, who were largely white British, and clonal diversity may have come out too low. Distributed over spike, vaccine-associated CD4 TCRs predominated at 160-218 and 743-854.

The sample in question was peripheral blood, obtained on day 0 of MenACWY control vaccination. The V and J genes are TRBV18 and TRBJ2-7; 7 positions match TRBD1. The TCR originated in an adult in good health. In DNA, the CDR3 is TGTGCCAGCTCACCTATGGGACAGCTCAAGGGGGAGCAGTACTTC. It codes for CASSPMGQLKGEQYF. Full variable domain (remainder filled in from reference TRBV18 and TRBJ2-7): NAGVMQNPRHLVRRRGQEARLRCSPMKGHSHVYWYRQLPEEGLKFMVYLQKENIIDESGMPKERFSAEFPKEGPSILRIQQVVRGDSAAYFCASSPMGQLKGEQYFGPGTRLTVT.